The next 27 T cell receptor delta chains were all read from a single sample in a study of γδ T cells in repeated Plasmodium falciparum infection. Gammadelta T cells were flow-sorted from PBMC into Vgamma9/Vdelta2+ and Vdelta2-negative populations for bulk analysis. TCRdb ran CATT on the multiplex PCR reads. Here the sample spans roughly 93,000 delta-chain clones, 0.9% to 1% being singletons. The material sequenced was gamma-delta T cells from blood. These receptor sequences come from a pool of human donors (malaria-infected and uninfected, not separated).

This clone was recorded at least ten times. TCRdb has a much larger clone's protein, which differs at residue 14 from the translation of this DNA, likely because of a read error; what is shown is the protein translated from the DNA. J is TRDJ1 and V is TRDV2; 11 bases match TRDD3. The CDR3 spans 15 residues. From germline, CDR1 is GEAIGNYY and CDR2 EKD. CDR3 sequence: CACDTINLGDTKLTF. Written as DNA, the CDR3 is TGTGCCTGTGACACGATTAACCTGGGGGATACTAAACTCACCTTT.

This clone was found a few times. A far larger clone is a single base away, which makes a read error likely. Other nucleotide sequences from this sample produce the same CDR3. Called V gene: TRDV2; the J gene was not called; TRDD3, the D gene given by the table, was not confirmed from the DNA. This CDR3 contains 16 residues. In germline, CDR1 is GEAIGNYY, CDR2 EKD. CDR3 DNA sequence: TGTGCCTGTGACACGGGGATTTATAGGATCACCGATAAACTTATCTTT. Translated: CACDTGIYRITDKLIF.

This clone was detected a few times. The protein recorded in TCRdb matches a much larger clone and deviates from this DNA's translation at residue 18, suggesting a read error; the protein here is obtained by translating the DNA. J is TRDJ1 and V is TRDV1, with 9 nucleotides matching TRDD3. Matching the DNA to germline supplied the J gene, which TCRdb does not give. V lost 2 bases and J lost 1; bases outside the gene matches: 29. The CDR3 consists of 24 residues. Germline assignment: CDR1 TSWWSYY and CDR2 QGS. The CDR3 protein is CALGEVSADPISYWGNQCTDKLIF. The CDR3 DNA follows: TGTGCTCTTGGGGAAGTAAGCGCAGATCCAATCAGCTACTGGGGGAACCAGTGCACCGATAAACTCATCTTT.

This clone came up a few times. It differs at one base from a far larger clone, so likely a read error. Other DNA sequences in this specimen translate into the identical CDR3. The V gene was identified as TRDV2, while no J gene was called; TRDD3 reflects the table's D call only, with no check against the DNA. Looked up from germline, CDR1 is GEAIGNYY and CDR2 is EKD. The CDR3 loop spans 18 amino acids. The CDR3 loop reads CACDTVTPGARDTRQMFF. The CDR3 coding sequence is TGTGCCTGTGACACCGTCACGCCAGGGGCCAGGGACACCCGACAAATGTTTTTC.

About this clone itself: The mismatch at residue 13 between this DNA's translation and the TCRdb protein of a much larger clone likely reflects a read error; the protein shown is translated from the DNA. V is TRDV1 and J is TRDJ1; a possible D gene is TRDD3 (5 bases). CDR1 and CDR2 (germline): TSWWSYY, QGS. V lost 4 bases and J 13 bases, leaving 25 bases between the germline ends. The CDR3 consists of 15 residues. For the CDR3, the DNA is TGTGCTCTTGGGGTCTTGGGGTACCTGTGGGGACAACGCATCTTT. Its protein is CALGVLGYLWGQRIF.

This clone was detected only a few times. TCRdb assigns this DNA the protein of a much larger clone, which departs from its translation at residue 26; this likely reflects a read error, and the protein shown comes from translating the DNA. Here the CDR3 reads CALGGPAFRHPQKQLHTGGLSSWDTQQMFF. The CDR3 DNA sequence: TGTGCTCTTGGGGGACCGGCCTTTCGACATCCCCAAAAACAACTCCATACTGGGGGATTGAGCTCCTGGGACACCCAACAGATGTTTTTC. The genes are TRDV1 and TRDJ3, with 10 bases identical to TRDD3. TCRdb is silent on the J gene; assignment here came from matching the DNA to germline. The CDR3 extends over 30 amino acids. CDR1 is TSWWSYY and CDR2 is QGS in the germline V gene.

This clone was counted many times. The chain links TRDV2 to TRDJ1; maybe TRDD2 (5 bases). Trimming stripped 1 base from V and 0 bases from J, with 23 bases between. Germline values: CDR1 GEAIGNYY, CDR2 EKD. The CDR3 runs to 19 residues. The CDR3 loop is CACDTVSVTHLPNTDKLIF. CDR3 nucleotides: TGTGCCTGTGACACTGTATCGGTTACACACCTACCTAACACCGATAAACTCATCTTT.

This clone has just a few counts. The protein in TCRdb stems from a much larger clone and differs at residue 11 from this DNA's translation, likely a read error; here the protein is translated from the DNA. There is no J gene call, but TRDV1 is given as the V gene; the tabulated D call, TRDD3, remains unverified against the DNA. The CDR3 is made up of 13 amino acids. Germline V gives CDR1 TSWWSYY, CDR2 QGS. This CDR3 reads CALGELPGIKPIF. CDR3 DNA: TGTGCTCTTGGGGAACTTCCGGGGATAAAACCCATCTTT.

This clone appeared many times. TCRdb shows a much larger clone's protein in place of this DNA's translation, and the two differ at residue 20, likely through a read error; the protein shown is translated from the DNA. The chain employs TRDV1 and TRDJ1; the D gene is possibly TRDD2 (6 bases). CDR1 and CDR2 (germline): TSWWSYY, QGS. The CDR3 contains 23 residues. CDR3 loop: CALGDHIPVVPPGVLPYTDELIF. The CDR3 DNA reads as TGTGCTCTTGGGGATCACATCCCTGTAGTGCCACCGGGGGTCCTACCGTACACCGATGAACTCATCTTT.

This clone has just a few counts. This sequence is one base from a far larger clone and is likely a read error. At the DNA level, this CDR3 is encoded by other sequences in the same sample as well. The rearrangement links TRDV1 to TRDJ1; no definite D call. No J segment appears in TCRdb, so it was assigned here by matching the sequence to germline. Germline V gives CDR1 TSWWSYY, CDR2 QGS. There are 13 residues in the CDR3. V gave up 3 bases and J gave up 4 bases, with 9 bases separating them. DNA for the CDR3: TGTGCTCTTGGGGAGGTAATTCACGATAAACTCATCTTT. This translates into CALGEVIHDKLIF.

This clone was found many times. This DNA's translation differs at residue 10 from TCRdb's protein, which comes from a much larger clone; a read error is likely, and the protein shown is translated from the DNA. The chain combines TRDV2 with TRDJ1, with no clear D. CDR3 length: 14 residues. The germline V and J ends were trimmed by 3 bases and 7 bases, with 17 bases remaining between them. Germline loops: CDR1 GEAIGNYY, CDR2 EKD. As DNA, the CDR3 is TGTGCCTGTGACTTCCCCTCTCTGCCCGGTAAACTCATCTTT. This translates into CACDFPSLPGKLIF.

This clone was seen more than once but under ten times. A single base is all that separates this from a far larger clone, so a read error is likely. This sample also contains other DNA sequences that code for the same CDR3. V and J are TRDV1 and TRDJ1, with TRDD3 identical over 9 bases. Because TCRdb records no J gene, it was assigned here through a match of the DNA to germline. Germline CDR1 and CDR2: TSWWSYY and QGS. This CDR3 spans 18 amino acids. In DNA form, the CDR3 reads TGTGCTCTTGGGGAGGGGATACGCGGTTTCGTGGGTACCGACAAACTCATCTTT. Its protein product is CALGEGIRGFVGTDKLIF.

Notes on this clone: TCRdb's listed protein matches a much larger clone and diverges from this DNA's translation at residue 14, likely through a read error; the protein shown comes from the DNA. The chain has TRDV2 and TRDJ1, with D possibly being TRDD2 (9 bases). No J segment appears in TCRdb, so it was assigned here by matching the sequence to germline. CDR3 length equals 21 residues. Germline CDR1 is GEAIGNYY and CDR2 is EKD. V shed 0 bases and J shed 3 bases, with 31 bases lying between them. In DNA form, the CDR3 reads TGTGCCTGTGACACCGCTCCTTCCTACGTCCGACTGGGGGGTACGTCCGATAAACTCATCTTT. Protein product: CACDTAPSYVRLGGTSDKLIF.

Comment on this clone: TCRdb shows a much larger clone's protein in place of this DNA's translation, and the two differ at residue 10, likely through a read error; the protein shown is translated from the DNA. The chain is built from TRDV1 and TRDJ1; 7 positions agree with TRDD2. The J gene was not available in TCRdb and was assigned here by matching the DNA to germline segments. Trimming at V came to 5 bases and at J to 4 bases, leaving 16 bases not matched to a gene. Looked up from germline, CDR1 is TSWWSYY and CDR2 is QGS. CDR3 size: 17 residues. The DNA for the CDR3 is TGTGCTCTTGGGCTATTTCCTACAGGGCATACGAACGATAAACTCATCTTT. Residues: CALGLFPTGHTNDKLIF.

Comments on this clone: A read error is likely here: a far larger clone is one base away. Other DNA sequences in this specimen translate into the identical CDR3. This chain uses TRDV2 with TRDJ3, with D unclear. Matching the DNA to germline supplied the J gene, which TCRdb does not give. The CDR3 is 17 amino acids. Germline assignment: CDR1 GEAIGNYY and CDR2 EKD. The CDR3 bases are TGTGCCTGTGACACCGCCGAAGAGAACAGGGACACACGACAGATGTTTTTC. Translation gives CACDTAEENRDTRQMFF.

On this clone itself: This is likely an artifact of a read error, given a far larger clone one base away. Other DNA sequences in the sample encode the same CDR3. The chain carries TRDV2 and TRDJ1; 9 positions match TRDD3. TCRdb supplies no J gene; here it was assigned by aligning the nucleotide sequence to germline. Germline lookup yields CDR1 GEAIGNYY and CDR2 EKD. The CDR3 contains 17 residues. CDR3 DNA sequence: TGTGCTTGTGACACTCTGGGGGATCTCGAGTACACCGATAAACTCATCTTT. Translation gives CACDTLGDLEYTDKLIF.

Note on this clone: A far larger clone differs by one base, so this is likely a read error. Other nucleotide sequences in the sample specify the same CDR3. The chain is built from TRDV2 and TRDJ1; 13 bases map to TRDD3. The CDR3 extends over 19 amino acids. The germline gives CDR1 GEAIGNYY, CDR2 EKD. CDR3 protein: CACDSRTGGYAITGDKLIF. The CDR3 DNA reads as TGCGCCTGTGACTCCCGTACTGGGGGATACGCGATTACGGGTGATAAACTCATCTTT.

This clone was counted only a few times. A far larger clone is just one base off, so this is likely a read error. This CDR3 is also generated by other DNA sequences in the sample. The V gene was identified as TRDV2, while no J gene was called; the listed D gene, TRDD3, was not tested against the DNA. Germline CDR1 and CDR2: GEAIGNYY and EKD. This CDR3 has 16 amino acids. The CDR3 DNA reads as TGTGCCTGTGACACCGGAATAAGGGGGAACTCCGATAAGCTCATCTTT. Translating gives CACDTGIRGNSDKLIF.

A note on this clone: The likely explanation is a read error, given a far larger clone one base away. The sample has other DNA sequences that encode this CDR3 too. V and J are TRDV2 and TRDJ1; D gene ambiguous. In the absence of a J gene in TCRdb, the DNA was matched to germline to assign it here. Trimming stripped 6 bases from V and 4 bases from J, with 23 bases between. This CDR3 spans 16 amino acids. Germline V gene data show CDR1 as GEAIGNYY and CDR2 as EKD. As DNA, the CDR3 is TGTGCCTGTAATTGTCAGAACTCGACGGAGATCGATAAACTCATCTTT. It specifies CACNCQNSTEIDKLIF.

This clone came up a few times. A single base is all that separates this from a far larger clone, so a read error is likely. Other nucleotide sequences from this sample produce the same CDR3. V is TRDV1 and J is TRDJ1, with D possibly matching TRDD3 (7 bases). The J gene is not listed in TCRdb, so it was assigned here from a DNA match to germline. The length of the CDR3 is 25 residues. Germline V gene sequence: CDR1 TSWWSYY, CDR2 QGS. V lost 3 bases and J lost 1, with 42 bases in between. The DNA for the CDR3 is TGTGCTCTTGGGGACAGAGGAGTTTGGTCCTTCCCACTGGGGCAAGGGGTCCCACGCACCGATAAACTCATCTTT. It specifies CALGDRGVWSFPLGQGVPRTDKLIF.

This clone appeared many times. The protein held in TCRdb is that of a much larger clone and does not match this DNA's translation at residue 18, likely because of a read error; the protein shown is translated from the DNA. In DNA form, the CDR3 reads TGTGCCTGTGACACGGGATCCTACACTGGGCTACTTTACACCGATAAACTCACCTTT. It is translated as CACDTGSYTGLLYTDKLTF. V and J are TRDV2 and TRDJ1; either TRDD2 or TRDD3 may fit D (6 bases each). The germline V gene has CDR1 GEAIGNYY and CDR2 EKD. There are 19 residues in the CDR3.

This clone was counted between two and nine times. The protein TCRdb gives is from a much larger clone and does not agree with this DNA's translation at residue 16, likely a read error; the protein shown here comes from the DNA. This sequence joins TRDV1 and TRDJ1; 10 bases agree with TRDD3. The J gene comes from matching the DNA to germline here; TCRdb lacks it. The CDR3 spans 22 residues. Germline lookup yields CDR1 TSWWSYY and CDR2 QGS. Trimming at V came to 3 bases and at J to 0 bases, leaving 22 bases not matched to a gene. The CDR3 sequence is CALGDSSFLGRVWGIHTDKLIF. CDR3 nucleotide sequence: TGTGCTCTTGGGGATTCTTCCTTCCTCGGAAGAGTGTGGGGGATACACACCGATAAACTCATCTTT.

Only a few counts were recorded for this clone. The protein TCRdb gives is from a much larger clone and does not agree with this DNA's translation at residue 17, likely a read error; the protein shown here comes from the DNA. The J gene has no call, while the V gene is TRDV2; TRDD3, the table's D call, was not compared with the DNA. The CDR3 spans 19 residues. Germline V gene data show CDR1 as GEAIGNYY and CDR2 as EKD. Here the CDR3 reads CACDNSYAAAHKDTDKHIF. The CDR3 nucleotides read TGTGCCTGTGACAACTCCTACGCGGCTGCCCATAAAGACACCGATAAACACATCTTT.

In the case of this clone: TCRdb's entry gives the protein of a much larger clone, which mismatches this DNA's translation at residue 3, likely from a read error; the protein reported here is translated from the DNA. The J gene is TRDJ1, the V gene TRDV2; 10 positions agree with TRDD3. Assignment of the J gene here rests on matching the DNA to germline, because TCRdb gives none. The CDR3 has 19 amino acids. Germline V lookup: CDR1 GEAIGNYY, CDR2 EKD. The CDR3 DNA is TGTGCCCGTGACACCGTGGGGCAAGCTACTGGGGGATACACCGATAAACTCATCTTT. Amino acid sequence: CARDTVGQATGGYTDKLIF.

This clone has only a few counts. TCRdb lists the protein of a much larger clone for this DNA, which differs at residue 4, so this is likely a read error; the protein given here is translated from the DNA itself. The rearrangement links TRDV1 to TRDJ1; D gene ambiguous. TCRdb gives no J gene; it was assigned here by matching the DNA to germline. V lost 7 bases, J lost 0 bases, and 24 bases lay in between. Germline V gene sequence: CDR1 TSWWSYY, CDR2 QGS. This CDR3 region has 18 residues. The CDR3 sequence: CALEDITRFREYTDKLIF. In nucleotides, the CDR3 is TGTGCTCTTGAGGACATAACGCGGTTCCGGGAGTACACCGATAAACTCATCTTT.

Note on this clone: TCRdb assigns this DNA the protein of a much larger clone, which departs from its translation at residue 20; this likely reflects a read error, and the protein shown comes from translating the DNA. The V gene call is TRDV2, and the J gene call is absent; the table's TRDD3 call for D was not verified on the DNA. The CDR3 runs to 22 residues. Germline V CDR1 and CDR2: GEAIGNYY, EKD. CDR3 nucleotides: TGTGCCTGTGACACCGGGAGTTTGTATCGACTGGGGGATTTGGAATACACCGATAAACACATCTTT. This codes for CACDTGSLYRLGDLEYTDKHIF.

Remarks on this clone: This is likely an artifact of a read error, given a far larger clone one base away. Other nucleotide sequences in the sample specify the same CDR3. The rearrangement links TRDV1 to TRDJ1, with 7 bases matching TRDD3. The J gene comes from matching the DNA to germline here; TCRdb lacks it. CDR1 TSWWSYY and CDR2 QGS come from the germline V gene. Losses at the gene ends were 2 bases for V and 1 base for J; bases not matched to a gene: 16. The CDR3 has 19 residues. The DNA of the CDR3 is TGTGCTCTTGGGGAAAAAATTATCGGGATACTGACTTTCACCGATAAACTCATCTTT. Its translation is CALGEKIIGILTFTDKLIF.